These 31 T cell receptor beta chains were sequenced from one sample in a study of blood T cell repertoires in COVID-19. Method: immunoSEQ multiplex PCR; TCRdb's copy keeps in-frame clones and lacks some. The table records some 270,000 clones, around 86% of them present only once. The sequenced sample was peripheral blood. The receptor set was obtained from a man aged 35 to 55 with active or convalescent COVID-19.

Only a few counts were recorded for this clone. V usage is TRBV27 and J usage is TRBJ1-1; TRBD1 matches at 10 bases. Germline assignment: CDR1 MNHEY and CDR2 SMNVEV (reference sequence). This CDR3 comprises 15 residues. V lost 5 bases, J lost 5 bases, and 8 bases stayed unmatched. CDR3 in DNA: TGTGCCAGCAGTCTCCGGACAGGGGGATGGACTGAAGCTTTCTTT. Protein product: CASSLRTGGWTEAFF.

J is TRBJ1-6 and V is TRBV28, with 7 bases fitting TRBD1. Germline CDR1 reads MDHEN; CDR2 reads SYDVKM. V shed 3 bases, J shed 12 bases, and the junction held 5 bases outside the gene matches. The CDR3 has 13 residues. CDR3 coding DNA: TGTGCCAGCAGTTTCGACAGGGAACTACCCCTCCACTTT. The encoded protein is CASSFDRELPLHF.

This chain links TRBV9 with TRBJ2-3; 8 bases match TRBD2. The CDR3 has 14 amino acids. The V segment lost 4 bases and the J segment 0 bases; nucleotides outside the gene matches: 1. Germline assignment: CDR1 SGDLS and CDR2 YYNGEE. The CDR3 spells CASSIAGSTDTQYF. The CDR3 DNA sequence: TGTGCCAGCAGCATAGCGGGGAGCACAGATACGCAGTATTTT.

The chain uses TRBV25-1 and TRBJ2-1; 12 nucleotides agree with TRBD2. The CDR3 sequence is 18 residues long. From germline, CDR1 is MGHDK and CDR2 SYGVNS. J gave up 6 bases and V 3 bases, and 12 bases lay outside the gene matches. Here the CDR3 DNA reads TGTGCCAGCAGTGATTCGACCCGCCTAGCGGGGGGGTTCAATGAGCAGTTCTTC. Its translation: CASSDSTRLAGGFNEQFF.

V and J are TRBV5-1 and TRBJ2-7, with 7 bases matching TRBD1. The germline CDR1 and CDR2 sequences are SGHRS and YFSETQ. The CDR3 covers 12 residues. The ends lost 4 bases at V and 8 bases at J; junction bases unmatched: 6. Here the CDR3 DNA reads TGCGCCAGCAGCCTCGGACAGGTGAAGCAGTACTTC. This sequence encodes CASSLGQVKQYF.

V is TRBV6-5 and J is TRBJ1-2; 10 positions match TRBD1. This CDR3 region has 16 residues. V lost 1 base and J lost 8; bases outside the gene matches: 10. CDR1 and CDR2 (germline): MNHEY, SVGAGI. The CDR3 here is CASSYLGQGERDGYTF. DNA for the CDR3: TGTGCCAGCAGTTACTTAGGACAGGGGGAGCGTGACGGCTACACCTTC.

The DNA for the CDR3 is TGTGCCAGCAGTTTACCTCCGAGGGACAGGGGTTCCCACGAGCAGTACTTC. Amino acids: CASSLPPRDRGSHEQYF. V and J are TRBV27 and TRBJ2-7; 10 positions agree with TRBD1. V gave up 2 bases and J gave up 5 bases; unmatched junction bases: 12. CDR1 is MNHEY, CDR2 SMNVEV, per germline (reference sequence). The CDR3 contains 17 residues.

J is TRBJ1-4 and V is TRBV5-1; 9 bases match TRBD1. CDR1 and CDR2 (germline): SGHRS, YFSETQ. The CDR3 sequence is 15 residues long. Trimming took 4 bases from V and 7 from J; bases not matched to a gene: 8. The CDR3 nucleotides are TGCGCCAGCAGCGAACGAGACAGGGGGAGTGAAAAACTGTTTTTT. This sequence encodes CASSERDRGSEKLFF.

The chain recombines TRBV5-6 with TRBJ2-5; 11 nucleotides align to TRBD2. The CDR3 loop spans 18 amino acids. V was pared by 0 bases and J by 5 bases, with 12 bases of the junction left unmatched. Germline V CDR1 and CDR2: SGHDT, YYEEEE. CDR3 region: CASSLDRTSGSLVETQYF. The CDR3 DNA reads TGTGCCAGCAGCTTGGATAGAACTAGCGGGAGTCTGGTGGAGACCCAGTACTTC.

This clone appeared a single time. The rearrangement joins TRBV29-1 to TRBJ1-4; D gene ambiguous. This CDR3 comprises 11 residues. V was pared by 7 bases and J by 3 bases, with 6 bases between. Germline V gene sequence: CDR1 SQVTM, CDR2 ANQGSEA. CDR3 loop: CSARANEKLFF. The CDR3 region has the DNA TGCAGCGCCCGAGCTAATGAAAAACTGTTTTTT. Using reference TRBV29-1 and TRBJ1-4 for the parts outside the CDR3, the full variable domain is SAVISQKPSRDICQRGTSLTIQCQVDSQVTMMFWYRQQPGQSLTLIATANQGSEATYESGFVIDKFPISRPNLTFSTLTVSNMSPEDSSIYLCSARANEKLFFGSGTQLSVL.

The chain links TRBV4-2 to TRBJ2-5, with 8 bases fitting TRBD2. The CDR3 sequence is 14 residues long. Germline V gives CDR1 LGHNA, CDR2 YNFKEQ. V gave up 0 bases and J gave up 7 bases; unmatched junction bases: 4. CDR3 residues: CASSQERLARTQYF. CDR3 DNA: TGTGCCAGCAGCCAAGAGAGACTAGCGAGGACCCAGTACTTC.

This clone occurred a few times. CDR3 loop: CASSEPGLMGNTEAFF. CDR3 in DNA: TGTGCCAGCAGCGAGCCGGGACTGATGGGAAACACTGAAGCTTTCTTT. V is TRBV5-8 and J is TRBJ1-1; TRBD1 might be the D (5 bases). Germline values: CDR1 SGHTS, CDR2 YDEGEE. V shed 4 bases and J shed 2 bases, with 18 bases lying between them. The CDR3 contains 16 residues.

The chain has TRBV5-4 and TRBJ1-2; D not certain. The CDR3 extends over 13 amino acids. The germline CDR1 and CDR2 sequences are SGHNT and YYREEE (reference sequence). V lost 4 bases and J 8 bases, leaving 15 bases between the germline ends. The DNA for the CDR3 is TGTGCCAGCAGCCCGAGGGTTCTGGGAGGCTACACCTTC. It yields the protein CASSPRVLGGYTF.

The chain combines TRBV14 with TRBJ2-5; 8 bases match TRBD1. The junction had 12 bases not matched to a gene; V was cut back by 1 base and J by 5 bases. This CDR3 comprises 17 residues. Germline V gene sequence: CDR1 SGHDN, CDR2 FVKESK. CDR3 residues: CASSQGDFRGHLETQYF. The CDR3 region has the DNA TGTGCCAGCAGCCAAGGAGATTTCAGGGGGCATTTGGAGACCCAGTACTTC. The full variable domain, its missing parts supplied by reference TRBV14 and TRBJ2-5, is EAGVTQFPSHSVIEKGQTVTLRCDPISGHDNLYWYRRVMGKEIKFLLHFVKESKQDESGMPNNRFLAERTGGTYSTLKVQPAELEDSGVYFCASSQGDFRGHLETQYFGPGTRLLVL.

J is TRBJ2-2 and V is TRBV15; 10 bases agree with TRBD2. The germline V gene has CDR1 LNHNV and CDR2 YYDKDF (reference sequence). The CDR3 sequence is 19 residues long. The V segment lost 3 bases and the J segment 1 base; nucleotides outside the gene matches: 11. The CDR3, as DNA: TGTGCCACCAGCAGGAGACAAGTTCCTAGCGGGAGGAACACCGGGGAGCTGTTTTTT. Encoded protein: CATSRRQVPSGRNTGELFF. The entire variable domain, with the rest obtained from reference TRBV15 and TRBJ2-2, is as follows: DAMVIQNPRYQVTQFGKPVTLSCSQTLNHNVMYWYQQKSSQAPKLLFHYYDKDFNNEADTPDNFQSRRPNTSFCFLDIRSPGLGDTAMYLCATSRRQVPSGRNTGELFFGEGSRLTVL.

This clone has just one count. The chain carries TRBV2 and TRBJ1-6; 8 bases are shared with TRBD1. Per germline, CDR1 SNHLY and CDR2 FYNNEI. This CDR3 has 14 amino acids. V trimming: 8 bases; J trimming: 7 bases; junction bases outside the gene matches: 7. CDR3 residues: CASYYRGRNSPLHF. In DNA, the CDR3 is TGTGCCAGCTACTACAGGGGGAGAAATTCACCCCTCCACTTT. The whole variable domain, remainder taken from reference TRBV2 and TRBJ1-6, is EPEVTQTPSHQVTQMGQEVILRCVPISNHLYFYWYRQILGQKVEFLVSFYNNEISEKSEIFDDQFSVERPDGSNFTLKIRSTKLEDSAMYFCASYYRGRNSPLHFGNGTRLTVT.

V is TRBV30 and J is TRBJ1-1; 7 bases fit TRBD1. From germline, CDR1 is GTSNPN and CDR2 SVGIG (reference sequence). There are 15 residues in the CDR3. Losses at the gene ends were 3 bases for V and 2 bases for J; bases not matched to a gene: 9. The CDR3 coding sequence is TGTGCCTGGAGCCAGGGGGTGAAGGTCAACACTGAAGCTTTCTTT. Its protein is CAWSQGVKVNTEAFF.

The V and J genes are TRBV6-5 and TRBJ2-7; TRBD1 agrees at 9 bases. The CDR3 loop spans 14 amino acids. Germline CDR1 is MNHEY and CDR2 is SVGAGI. J was trimmed by 2 bases and V by 6 bases; bases with no gene match: 5. The CDR3 DNA reads TGTGCCAGCAGGGGGGGACAGGGTCCCTACGAGCAGTACTTC. It codes for CASRGGQGPYEQYF.

CDR3 in amino acids: CASSDSGGLPQLEETQYF. The CDR3 bases are TGTGCCAGCAGTGATAGCGGGGGACTTCCCCAGTTGGAAGAGACCCAGTACTTC. The J gene is TRBJ2-5, the V gene TRBV2; 9 nucleotides align to TRBD2. The V gene's germline CDR1 is SNHLY and CDR2 FYNNEI. The J segment lost 3 bases and the V segment lost 3 bases, leaving 14 bases of the junction unmatched. The CDR3 extends over 18 amino acids.

The V gene is TRBV6-5, the J gene TRBJ1-5; D is ambiguous. This CDR3 is 13 amino acids long. Germline-derived CDR1 and CDR2 are MNHEY and SVGAGI. The ends were cut back, 5 bases at V and 3 bases at J, with 8 bases in the middle. As DNA, the CDR3 is TGTGCCAGCAGTCCAGGCTACAATCAGCCCCAGCATTTT. Protein: CASSPGYNQPQHF.

The chain links TRBV6-5 to TRBJ2-6, with TRBD2 as a possible D gene (6 bases). V lost 7 bases to trimming and J lost 1 base, with 8 bases between them. The CDR3 is 14 residues long. Germline V lookup: CDR1 MNHEY, CDR2 SVGAGI. The CDR3 DNA is TGTGCCAGCACTGGGAGGTCTGGGGCCAACGTCCTGACTTTC. It specifies CASTGRSGANVLTF.

This clone came up once. This chain joins TRBV5-6 and TRBJ1-4, with 11 nucleotides matching TRBD1. CDR3 length: 15 residues. Germline CDR1 and CDR2: SGHDT and YYEEEE. The trim removed 3 bases at V and 5 bases at J, leaving 3 bases unmatched. The CDR3 coding sequence is TGTGCCAGCAGCTATGGACAGGGGGCGAATGAAAAACTGTTTTTT. Translated, it gives CASSYGQGANEKLFF.

The table lists this clone with a count of one. This chain uses TRBV30 with TRBJ2-1; TRBD1 aligns across 11 bases. CDR1 and CDR2 (germline): GTSNPN, SVGIG (reference sequence). J was trimmed by 8 bases and V by 3 bases; bases with no gene match: 6. CDR3 length: 14 amino acids. The CDR3 loop reads CAWRDRGRVDEQFF. The CDR3 bases are TGTGCCTGGAGGGACAGGGGGCGCGTCGATGAGCAGTTCTTC.

The genes are TRBV30 and TRBJ1-3; D call uncertain. The V gene's germline CDR1 is GTSNPN and CDR2 SVGIG (reference sequence). V lost 0 bases and J lost 3, with 6 bases in between. This CDR3 is built from 13 residues. In nucleotides, the CDR3 is TGTGCCTGGAGTGTACTCGGTGGAAACACCATATATTTT. It encodes CAWSVLGGNTIYF.

The chain joins TRBV30 to TRBJ1-5; possible D gene TRBD1, 6 bases. In germline, CDR1 is GTSNPN, CDR2 SVGIG (reference sequence). The CDR3 runs 14 residues. The germline V and J ends were trimmed by 0 bases and 6 bases, with 12 bases remaining between them. The CDR3 coding sequence is TGTGCCTGGAGTGTAATGGGGGCGGGTCAGCCCCAGCATTTT. Translation gives CAWSVMGAGQPQHF.

The chain joins TRBV2 to TRBJ2-2; the D gene is possibly TRBD1 (5 bases). Trimming left V 4 bases short and J 0 bases short, with 9 bases between. This CDR3 is 15 amino acids long. Germline V lookup: CDR1 SNHLY, CDR2 FYNNEI. The CDR3 loop is CASSADSSNTGELFF. The CDR3 coding sequence is TGTGCCAGCAGTGCTGACAGTTCGAACACCGGGGAGCTGTTTTTT.

The V gene is TRBV6-1, the J gene TRBJ2-1; D not certain. The V end was cut by 2 bases, the J end by 0 bases, with 8 bases between. CDR3 length: 15 amino acids. The germline gives CDR1 MNHNS, CDR2 SASEGT. CDR3 nucleotide sequence: TGTGCCAGCAGTGAATGGCAGTTCTCCTACAATGAGCAGTTCTTC. This translates into CASSEWQFSYNEQFF.

This clone was seen only a few times. The gene calls are TRBV6-4 and TRBJ2-2, with 7 nucleotides matching TRBD2. V dropped 6 bases and J dropped 1; count of bases not matched to a gene: 8. This CDR3 contains 16 residues. Germline V CDR1 and CDR2: MRHNA, SNTAGT. CDR3 nucleotides: TGTGCCAGCAGCGAGGAGTCTAGCGGGAACACCGGGGAGCTGTTTTTT. It is translated as CASSEESSGNTGELFF.

V is TRBV7-7 and J is TRBJ2-2, with 7 nucleotides matching TRBD1. This CDR3 comprises 16 residues. V gave up 5 bases and J gave up 3 bases; unmatched junction bases: 9. CDR1 and CDR2 (germline): SSHAT, FNYEAQ (reference sequence). The CDR3 DNA is TGTGCCAGCAGCCCGATCCGGGACAGCGACACCGGGGAGCTGTTTTTT. Translated: CASSPIRDSDTGELFF.

This clone was detected only once. This chain connects TRBV11-2 to TRBJ2-6; D is undetermined. There are 15 residues in the CDR3. The germline gives CDR1 SGHAT, CDR2 FQNNGV. With 4 bases removed from V and 1 base from J, the gap between germline ends came to 8 bases. CDR3 protein: CASSSSSSGANVLTF. CDR3 nucleotides: TGTGCCAGCAGCTCGAGCTCATCTGGGGCCAACGTCCTGACTTTC. The complete variable domain, with remaining parts taken from reference TRBV11-2 and TRBJ2-6, reads EAGVAQSPRYKIIEKRQSVAFWCNPISGHATLYWYQQILGQGPKLLIQFQNNGVVDDSQLPKDRFSAERLKGVDSTLKIQPAKLEDSAVYLCASSSSSSGANVLTFGAGSRLTVL.

The chain recombines TRBV10-3 with TRBJ2-3; 11 bases agree with TRBD2. Germline assignment: CDR1 ENHRY and CDR2 SYGVKD. There are 16 residues in the CDR3. Trimming cost V 2 bases and J 4 bases; bases outside gene matches: 5. The CDR3 is CAISETSGSFPDTQYF. CDR3 bases: TGTGCCATCAGTGAGACTAGCGGGAGTTTCCCAGATACGCAGTATTTT.